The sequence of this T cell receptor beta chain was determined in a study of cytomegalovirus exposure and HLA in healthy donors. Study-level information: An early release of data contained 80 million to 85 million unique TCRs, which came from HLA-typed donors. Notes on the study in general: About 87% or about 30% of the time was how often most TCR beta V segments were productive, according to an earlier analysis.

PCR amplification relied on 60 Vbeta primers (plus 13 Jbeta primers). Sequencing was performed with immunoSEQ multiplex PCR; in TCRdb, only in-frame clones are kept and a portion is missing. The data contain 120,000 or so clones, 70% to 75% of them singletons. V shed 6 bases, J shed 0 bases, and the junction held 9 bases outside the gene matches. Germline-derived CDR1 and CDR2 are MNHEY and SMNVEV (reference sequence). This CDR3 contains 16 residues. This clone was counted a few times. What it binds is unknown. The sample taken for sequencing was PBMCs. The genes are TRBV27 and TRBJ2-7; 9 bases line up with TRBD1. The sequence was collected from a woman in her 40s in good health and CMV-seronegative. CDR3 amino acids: CASRSGTGQISYEQYF. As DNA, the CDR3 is TGTGCCAGCAGATCCGGGACAGGGCAAATCTCCTACGAGCAGTACTTC.